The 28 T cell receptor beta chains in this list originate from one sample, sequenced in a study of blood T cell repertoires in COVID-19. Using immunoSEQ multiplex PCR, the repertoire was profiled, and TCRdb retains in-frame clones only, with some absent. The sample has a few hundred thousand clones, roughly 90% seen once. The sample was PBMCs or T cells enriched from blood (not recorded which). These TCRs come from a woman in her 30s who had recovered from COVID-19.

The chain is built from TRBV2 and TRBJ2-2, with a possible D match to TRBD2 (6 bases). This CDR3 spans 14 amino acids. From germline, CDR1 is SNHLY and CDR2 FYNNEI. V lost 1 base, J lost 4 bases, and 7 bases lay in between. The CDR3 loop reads CASSEGDFTGELFF. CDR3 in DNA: TGTGCCAGCAGTGAAGGGGACTTCACCGGGGAGCTGTTTTTT.

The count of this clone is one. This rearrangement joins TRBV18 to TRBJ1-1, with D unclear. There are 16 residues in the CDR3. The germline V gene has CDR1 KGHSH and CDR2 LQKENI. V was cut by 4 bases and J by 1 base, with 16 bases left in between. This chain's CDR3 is CASSRTLAQPNTEAFF. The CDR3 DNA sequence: TGTGCCAGCTCACGCACCCTAGCCCAACCGAACACTGAAGCTTTCTTT.

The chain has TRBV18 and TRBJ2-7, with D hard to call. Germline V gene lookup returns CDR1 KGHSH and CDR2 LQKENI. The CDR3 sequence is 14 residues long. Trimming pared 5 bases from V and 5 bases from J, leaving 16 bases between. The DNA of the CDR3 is TGTGCCAGCTCATTCCGGGTGCCTCCGGACGAGCAGTACTTC. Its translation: CASSFRVPPDEQYF.

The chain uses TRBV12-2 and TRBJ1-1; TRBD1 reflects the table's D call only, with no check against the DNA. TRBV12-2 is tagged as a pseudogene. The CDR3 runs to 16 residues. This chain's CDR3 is CASRTTPQGVRAEAFF. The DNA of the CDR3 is TGTGCAAGTCGCACGACACCTCAGGGGGTCCGCGCTGAAGCTTTCTTT.

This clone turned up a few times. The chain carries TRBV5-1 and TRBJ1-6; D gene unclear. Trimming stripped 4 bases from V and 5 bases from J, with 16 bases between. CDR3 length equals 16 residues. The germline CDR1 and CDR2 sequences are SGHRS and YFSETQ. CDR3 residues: CASSREGSTDNSPLHF. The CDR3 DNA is TGCGCCAGCAGCCGGGAGGGTTCAACCGATAATTCACCCCTCCACTTT.

The CDR3 loop reads CASNDRLVDNQPQHF. CDR3 DNA: TGTGCCAGTAACGACAGGTTGGTCGACAATCAGCCCCAGCATTTT. The J gene is TRBJ1-5, the V gene TRBV19, with D possibly TRBD1 on 6 matching bases. The V end lost 7 bases, the J end lost 3 bases, and 16 bases lay between the germline ends. This CDR3 is built from 15 residues. Germline lookup yields CDR1 LNHDA and CDR2 SQIVND (reference sequence). The entire variable domain, with the rest obtained from reference TRBV19 and TRBJ1-5, is as follows: DGGITQSPKYLFRKEGQNVTLSCEQNLNHDAMYWYRQDPGQGLRLIYYSQIVNDFQKGDIAEGYSVSREKKESFPLTVTSAQKNPTAFYLCASNDRLVDNQPQHFGDGTRLSIL.

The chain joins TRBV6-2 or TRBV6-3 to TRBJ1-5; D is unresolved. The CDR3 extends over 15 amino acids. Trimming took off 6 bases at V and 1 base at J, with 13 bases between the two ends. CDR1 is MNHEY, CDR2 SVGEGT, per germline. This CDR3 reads CASSLPAVSNQPQHF. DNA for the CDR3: TGTGCCAGCAGCCTCCCCGCGGTAAGCAATCAGCCCCAGCATTTT.

CDR3 in DNA: TGTGCCAGCAGTTCCCCCCGGGGTAGGTCACCCCTCCACTTT. Translation: CASSSPRGRSPLHF. The chain recombines TRBV28 with TRBJ1-6; D is unclear. The CDR3 has 14 amino acids. The germline V gene encodes CDR1 MDHEN and CDR2 SYDVKM. V was clipped by 4 bases and J by 10 bases, with 14 bases between them.

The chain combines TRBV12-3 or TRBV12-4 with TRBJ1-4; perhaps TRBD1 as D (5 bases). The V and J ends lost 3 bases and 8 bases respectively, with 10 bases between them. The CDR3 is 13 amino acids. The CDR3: CASSFQGGEKLFF. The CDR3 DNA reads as TGTGCCAGCAGTTTTCAGGGAGGAGAAAAACTGTTTTTT.

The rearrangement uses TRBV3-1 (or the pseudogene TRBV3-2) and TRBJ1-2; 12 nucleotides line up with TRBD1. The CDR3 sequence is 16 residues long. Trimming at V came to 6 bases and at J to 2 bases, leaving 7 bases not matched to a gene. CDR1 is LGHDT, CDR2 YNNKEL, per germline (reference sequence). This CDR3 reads CASRSRDRGRNYGYTF. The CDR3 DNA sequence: TGTGCCAGCAGGAGCCGGGACAGGGGGCGGAACTATGGCTACACCTTC.

The CDR3 here is CASSPPGQGVVTGELFF. The CDR3, as DNA: TGTGCCAGCAGCCCCCCGGGACAGGGAGTAGTAACCGGGGAGCTGTTTTTT. The rearrangement joins TRBV5-4 to TRBJ2-2, with 9 nucleotides matching TRBD1. With 4 bases clipped from V and 5 bases from J, the junction kept 12 bases outside the gene matches. The CDR3 loop spans 17 amino acids. The germline V gene encodes CDR1 SGHNT and CDR2 YYREEE (reference sequence).

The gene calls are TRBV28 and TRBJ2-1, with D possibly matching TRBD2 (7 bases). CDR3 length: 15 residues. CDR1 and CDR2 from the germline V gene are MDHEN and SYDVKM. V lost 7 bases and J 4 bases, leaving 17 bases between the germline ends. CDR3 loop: CASINPGGAYNEQFF. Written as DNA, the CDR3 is TGTGCCAGCATTAACCCTGGGGGGGCATACAATGAGCAGTTCTTC. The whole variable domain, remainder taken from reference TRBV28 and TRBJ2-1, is DVKVTQSSRYLVKRTGEKVFLECVQDMDHENMFWYRQDPGLGLRLIYFSYDVKMKEKGDIPEGYSVSREKKERFSLILESASTNQTSMYLCASINPGGAYNEQFFGPGTRLTVL.

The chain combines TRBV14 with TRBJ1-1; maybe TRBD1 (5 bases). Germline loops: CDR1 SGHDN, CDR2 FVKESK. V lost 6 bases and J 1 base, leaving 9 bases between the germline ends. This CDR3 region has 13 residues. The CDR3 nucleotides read TGTGCCAGCAGGGAAACAGGGAACACTGAAGCTTTCTTT. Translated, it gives CASRETGNTEAFF. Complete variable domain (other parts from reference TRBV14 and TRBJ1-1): EAGVTQFPSHSVIEKGQTVTLRCDPISGHDNLYWYRRVMGKEIKFLLHFVKESKQDESGMPNNRFLAERTGGTYSTLKVQPAELEDSGVYFCASRETGNTEAFFGQGTRLTVV.

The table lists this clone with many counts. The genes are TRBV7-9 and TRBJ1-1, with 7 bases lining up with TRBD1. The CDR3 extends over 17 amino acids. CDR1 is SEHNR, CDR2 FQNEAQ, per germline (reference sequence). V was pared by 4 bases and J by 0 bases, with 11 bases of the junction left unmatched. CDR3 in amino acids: CASSSGQTGTLNTEAFF. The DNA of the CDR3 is TGTGCCAGCAGCTCGGGACAGACCGGAACACTGAACACTGAAGCTTTCTTT.

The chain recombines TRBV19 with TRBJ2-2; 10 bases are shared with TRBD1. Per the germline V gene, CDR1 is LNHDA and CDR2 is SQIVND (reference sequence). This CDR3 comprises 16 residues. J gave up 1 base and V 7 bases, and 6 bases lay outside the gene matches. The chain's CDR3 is CASTPTGGRNTGELFF. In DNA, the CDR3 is TGTGCCAGTACCCCGACAGGGGGCCGGAACACCGGGGAGCTGTTTTTT.

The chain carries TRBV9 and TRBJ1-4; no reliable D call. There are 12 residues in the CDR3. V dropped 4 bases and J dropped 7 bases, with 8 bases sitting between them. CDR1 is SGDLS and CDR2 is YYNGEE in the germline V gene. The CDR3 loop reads CASSSRGEKLFF. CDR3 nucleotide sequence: TGTGCCAGCAGCTCCCGGGGTGAAAAACTGTTTTTT.

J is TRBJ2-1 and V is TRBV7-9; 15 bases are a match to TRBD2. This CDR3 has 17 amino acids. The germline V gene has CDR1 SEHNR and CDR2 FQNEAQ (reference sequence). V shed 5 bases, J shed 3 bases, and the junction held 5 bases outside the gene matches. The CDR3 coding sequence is TGTGCCAGCAGCCCGGGACTAGCGGGGGGAAACTACAATGAGCAGTTCTTC. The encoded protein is CASSPGLAGGNYNEQFF.

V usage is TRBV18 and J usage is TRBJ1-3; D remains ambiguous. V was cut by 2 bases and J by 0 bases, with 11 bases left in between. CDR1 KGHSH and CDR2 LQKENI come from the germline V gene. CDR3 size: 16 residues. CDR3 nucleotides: TGTGCCAGCTCACCAGGGCGTGTCCGCTCTGGAAACACCATATATTTT. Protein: CASSPGRVRSGNTIYF.

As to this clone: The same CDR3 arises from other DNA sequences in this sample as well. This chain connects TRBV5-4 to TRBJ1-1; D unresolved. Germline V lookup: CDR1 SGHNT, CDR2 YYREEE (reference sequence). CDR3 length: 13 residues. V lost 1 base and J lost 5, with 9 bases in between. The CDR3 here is CASSLSRDTEAFF. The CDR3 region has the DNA TGTGCCAGCAGCTTGTCACGGGATACTGAAGCTTTCTTT.

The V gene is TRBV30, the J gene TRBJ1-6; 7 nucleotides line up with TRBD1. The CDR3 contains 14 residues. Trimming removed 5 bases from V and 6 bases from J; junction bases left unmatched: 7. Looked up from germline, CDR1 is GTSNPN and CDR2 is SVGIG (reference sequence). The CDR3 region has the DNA TGTGCCTGGCAGGGGGTGCGTCCTAATTCACCCCTCCACTTT. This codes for CAWQGVRPNSPLHF.

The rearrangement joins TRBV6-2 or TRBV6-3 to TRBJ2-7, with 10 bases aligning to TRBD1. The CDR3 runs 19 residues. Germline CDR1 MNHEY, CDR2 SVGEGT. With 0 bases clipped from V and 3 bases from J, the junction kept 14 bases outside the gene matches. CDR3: CASSYSKGQGPRANYEQYF. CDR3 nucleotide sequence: TGTGCCAGCAGTTACTCGAAGGGACAGGGGCCTCGTGCGAACTACGAGCAGTACTTC.

CDR3 residues: CASRTGEEKLFF. Here the CDR3 DNA reads TGTGCCAGCAGGACAGGGGAGGAAAAACTGTTTTTT. The chain carries TRBV6-5 and TRBJ1-4; 8 positions agree with TRBD1. The CDR3 has 12 amino acids. Unmatched junction bases numbered 2, after V lost 6 bases and J lost 8 bases. Germline values: CDR1 MNHEY, CDR2 SVGAGI.

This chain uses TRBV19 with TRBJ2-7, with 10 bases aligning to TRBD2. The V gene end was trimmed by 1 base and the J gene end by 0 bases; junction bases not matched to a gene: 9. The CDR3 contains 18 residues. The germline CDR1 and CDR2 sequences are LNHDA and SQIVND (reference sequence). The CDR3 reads CASSIGGTSGANSYEQYF. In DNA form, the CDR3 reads TGTGCCAGTAGTATAGGAGGAACTAGCGGGGCGAACTCCTACGAGCAGTACTTC.

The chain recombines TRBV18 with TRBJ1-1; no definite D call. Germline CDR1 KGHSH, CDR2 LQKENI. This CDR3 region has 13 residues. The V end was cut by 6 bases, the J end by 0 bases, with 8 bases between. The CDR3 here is CASSDTMNTEAFF. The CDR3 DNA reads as TGTGCCAGCTCCGATACTATGAACACTGAAGCTTTCTTT.

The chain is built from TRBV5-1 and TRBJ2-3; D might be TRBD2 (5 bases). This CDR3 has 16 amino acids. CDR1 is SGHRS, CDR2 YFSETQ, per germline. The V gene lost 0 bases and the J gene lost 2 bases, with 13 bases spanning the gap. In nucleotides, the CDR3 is TGCGCCAGCAGCTTGGATGCGGGCTCCTACACAGATACGCAGTATTTT. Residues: CASSLDAGSYTDTQYF.

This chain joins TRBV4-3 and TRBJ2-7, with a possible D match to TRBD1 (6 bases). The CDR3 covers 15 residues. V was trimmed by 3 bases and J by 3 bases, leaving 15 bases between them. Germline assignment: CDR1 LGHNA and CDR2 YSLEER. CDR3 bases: TGCGCCAGCAGCCAGGGACACGGGAACTTCTACGAGCAGTACTTC. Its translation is CASSQGHGNFYEQYF.

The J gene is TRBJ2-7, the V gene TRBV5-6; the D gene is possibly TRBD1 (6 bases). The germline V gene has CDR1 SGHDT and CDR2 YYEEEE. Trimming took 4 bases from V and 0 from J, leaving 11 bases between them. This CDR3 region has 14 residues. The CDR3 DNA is TGTGCCAGCAGCCAGGGACAAAACTCCTACGAGCAGTACTTC. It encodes CASSQGQNSYEQYF.

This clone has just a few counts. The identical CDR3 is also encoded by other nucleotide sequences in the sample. The CDR3 nucleotides are TGTGCCAGCAGCTCCCCGGACAGGGTTCACACTGAAGCTTTCTTT. This gives the protein CASSSPDRVHTEAFF. The chain uses TRBV7-9 and TRBJ1-1; 8 bases map to TRBD1. CDR1 SEHNR and CDR2 FQNEAQ come from the germline V gene (reference sequence). This CDR3 is built from 15 residues. V trimming: 4 bases; J trimming: 3 bases; junction bases outside the gene matches: 7. Drawing the rest from reference TRBV7-9 and TRBJ1-1, the complete variable domain is DTGVSQNPRHKITKRGQNVTFRCDPISEHNRLYWYRQTLGQGPEFLTYFQNEAQLEKSRLLSDRFSAERPKGSFSTLEIQRTEQGDSAMYLCASSSPDRVHTEAFFGQGTRLTVV.